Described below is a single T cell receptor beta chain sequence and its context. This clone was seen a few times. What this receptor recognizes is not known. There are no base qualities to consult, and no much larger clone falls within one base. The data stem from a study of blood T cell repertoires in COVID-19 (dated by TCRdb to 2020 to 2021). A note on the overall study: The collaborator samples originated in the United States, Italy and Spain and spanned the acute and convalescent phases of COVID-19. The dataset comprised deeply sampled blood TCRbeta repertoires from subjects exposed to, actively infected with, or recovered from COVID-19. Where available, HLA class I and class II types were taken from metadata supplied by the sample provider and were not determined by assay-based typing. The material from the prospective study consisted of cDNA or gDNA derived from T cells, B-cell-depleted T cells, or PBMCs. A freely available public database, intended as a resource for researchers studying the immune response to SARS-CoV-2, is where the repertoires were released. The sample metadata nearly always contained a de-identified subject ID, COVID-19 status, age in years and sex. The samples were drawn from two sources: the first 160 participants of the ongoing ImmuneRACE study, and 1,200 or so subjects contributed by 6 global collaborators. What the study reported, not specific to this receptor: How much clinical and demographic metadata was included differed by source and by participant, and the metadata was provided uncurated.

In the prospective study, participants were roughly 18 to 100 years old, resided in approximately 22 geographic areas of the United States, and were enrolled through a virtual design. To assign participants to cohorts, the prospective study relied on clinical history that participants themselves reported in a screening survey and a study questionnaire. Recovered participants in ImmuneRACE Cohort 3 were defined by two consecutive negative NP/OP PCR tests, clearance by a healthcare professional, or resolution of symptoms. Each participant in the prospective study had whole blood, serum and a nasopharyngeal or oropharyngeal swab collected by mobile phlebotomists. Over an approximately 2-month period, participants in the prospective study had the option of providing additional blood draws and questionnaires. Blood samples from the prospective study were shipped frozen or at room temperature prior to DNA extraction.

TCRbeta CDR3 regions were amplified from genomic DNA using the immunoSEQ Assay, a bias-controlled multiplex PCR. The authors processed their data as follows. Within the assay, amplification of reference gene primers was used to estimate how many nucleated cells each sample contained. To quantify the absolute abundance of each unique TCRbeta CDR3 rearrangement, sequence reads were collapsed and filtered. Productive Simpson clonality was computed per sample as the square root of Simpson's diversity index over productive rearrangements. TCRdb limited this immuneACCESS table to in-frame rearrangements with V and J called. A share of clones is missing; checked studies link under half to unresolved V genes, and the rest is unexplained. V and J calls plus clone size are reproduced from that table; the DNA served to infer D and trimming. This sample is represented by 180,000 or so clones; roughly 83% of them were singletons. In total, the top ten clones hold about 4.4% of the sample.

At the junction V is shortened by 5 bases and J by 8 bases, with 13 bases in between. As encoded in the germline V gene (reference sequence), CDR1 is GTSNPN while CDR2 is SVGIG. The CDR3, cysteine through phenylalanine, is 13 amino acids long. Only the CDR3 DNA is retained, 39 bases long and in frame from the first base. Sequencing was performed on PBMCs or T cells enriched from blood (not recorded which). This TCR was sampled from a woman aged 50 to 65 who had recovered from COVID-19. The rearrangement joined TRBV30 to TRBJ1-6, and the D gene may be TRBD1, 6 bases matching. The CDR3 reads CAWGGLGDSPLHF. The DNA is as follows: TGTGCCTGGGGGGGGCTTGGAGATTCACCCCTCCACTTT. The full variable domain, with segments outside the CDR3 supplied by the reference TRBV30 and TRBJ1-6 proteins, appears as SQTIHQWPATLVQPVGSPLSLECTVEGTSNPNLYWYRQAAGRGLQLLFYSVGIGQISSEVPQNLSASRPQDRQFILSSKKLLLSDSGFYLCAWGGLGDSPLHFGNGTRLTVT.